This T cell receptor (beta chain) was recorded in a study of blood T cell repertoires in COVID-19. The CDR3 sequence is 14 residues long. TCRdb keeps only in-frame clones here, not all; method: immunoSEQ multiplex PCR. The sample records around 140,000 clones, 77% being singletons. The chain has TRBV21-1 and TRBJ1-3; the table's D call TRBD1 went unverified against the DNA. TRBV21-1 is a pseudogene. Sequencing input: peripheral blood. The receptor was derived from a woman between 50 and 59 years old with active or convalescent COVID-19. The CDR3 sequence: CASSDTTSGNTIYF. Written as DNA, the CDR3 is TGTGCCAGCAGCGACACCACCTCAGGGAACACCATATATTTT.